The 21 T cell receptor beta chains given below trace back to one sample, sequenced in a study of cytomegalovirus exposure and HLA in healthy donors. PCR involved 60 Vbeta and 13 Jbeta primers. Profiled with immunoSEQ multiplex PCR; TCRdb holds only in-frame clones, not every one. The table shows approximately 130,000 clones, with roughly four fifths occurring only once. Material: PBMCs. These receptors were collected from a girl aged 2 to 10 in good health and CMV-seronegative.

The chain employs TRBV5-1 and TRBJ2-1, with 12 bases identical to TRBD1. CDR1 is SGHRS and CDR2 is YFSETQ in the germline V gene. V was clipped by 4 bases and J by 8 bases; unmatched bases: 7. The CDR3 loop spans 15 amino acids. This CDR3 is CASSLGGTGGDEQFF. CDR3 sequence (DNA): TGCGCCAGCAGCCTGGGCGGGACAGGGGGCGATGAGCAGTTCTTC. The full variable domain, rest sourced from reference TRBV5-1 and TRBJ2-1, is KAGVTQTPRYLIKTRGQQVTLSCSPISGHRSVSWYQQTPGQGLQFLFEYFSETQRNKGNFPGRFSGRQFSNSRSEMNVSTLELGDSALYLCASSLGGTGGDEQFFGPGTRLTVL.

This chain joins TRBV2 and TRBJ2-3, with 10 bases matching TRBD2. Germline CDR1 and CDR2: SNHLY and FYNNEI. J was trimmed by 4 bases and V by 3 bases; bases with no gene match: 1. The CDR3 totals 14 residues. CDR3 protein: CASSDLAGADTQYF. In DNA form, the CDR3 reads TGTGCCAGCAGTGACCTAGCGGGGGCAGATACGCAGTATTTT.

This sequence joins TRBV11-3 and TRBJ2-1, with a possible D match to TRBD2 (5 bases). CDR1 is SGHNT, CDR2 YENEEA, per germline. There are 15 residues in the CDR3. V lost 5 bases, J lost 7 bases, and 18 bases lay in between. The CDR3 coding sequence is TGTGCCAGCAGCGGCCCTAACACGAGGGCGAATGAGCAGTTCTTC. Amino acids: CASSGPNTRANEQFF.

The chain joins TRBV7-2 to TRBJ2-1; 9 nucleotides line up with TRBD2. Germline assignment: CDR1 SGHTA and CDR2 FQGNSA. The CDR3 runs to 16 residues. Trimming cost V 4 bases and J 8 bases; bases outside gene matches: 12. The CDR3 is CASSSEWRGGIYEQFF. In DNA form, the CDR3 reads TGTGCCAGCAGCTCGGAATGGCGGGGGGGCATCTATGAGCAGTTCTTC. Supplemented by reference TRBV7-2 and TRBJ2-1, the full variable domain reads GAGVSQSPSNKVTEKGKDVELRCDPISGHTALYWYRQSLGQGLEFLIYFQGNSAPDKSGLPSDRFSAERTGGSVSTLTIQRTQQEDSAVYLCASSSEWRGGIYEQFFGPGTRLTVL.

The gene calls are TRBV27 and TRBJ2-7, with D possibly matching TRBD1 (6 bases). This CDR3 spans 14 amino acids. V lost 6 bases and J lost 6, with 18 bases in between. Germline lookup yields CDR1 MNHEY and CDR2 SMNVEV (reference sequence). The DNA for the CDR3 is TGTGCCAGCAGGAAGATCGGGACACCTCTCGAGCAGTACTTC. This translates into CASRKIGTPLEQYF.

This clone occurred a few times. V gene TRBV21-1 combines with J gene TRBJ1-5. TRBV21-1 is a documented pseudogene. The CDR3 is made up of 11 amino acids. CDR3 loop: CASSRPPPQHF. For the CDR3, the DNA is TGTGCCAGCAGTCGTCCCCCGCCCCAGCATTTT.

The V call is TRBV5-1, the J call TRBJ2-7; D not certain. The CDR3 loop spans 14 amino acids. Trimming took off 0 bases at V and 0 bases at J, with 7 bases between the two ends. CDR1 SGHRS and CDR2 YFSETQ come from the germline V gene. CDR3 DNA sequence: TGCGCCAGCAGCTTGGGGCGGAGCTCCTACGAGCAGTACTTC. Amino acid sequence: CASSLGRSSYEQYF.

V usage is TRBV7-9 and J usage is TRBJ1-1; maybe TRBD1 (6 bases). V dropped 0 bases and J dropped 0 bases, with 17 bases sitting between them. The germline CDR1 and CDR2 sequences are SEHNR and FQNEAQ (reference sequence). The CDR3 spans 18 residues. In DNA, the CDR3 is TGTGCCAGCAGCTTAGCTGTTCTTGTCGACAGGATGAACACTGAAGCTTTCTTT. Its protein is CASSLAVLVDRMNTEAFF. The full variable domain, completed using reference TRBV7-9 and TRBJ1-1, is DTGVSQNPRHKITKRGQNVTFRCDPISEHNRLYWYRQTLGQGPEFLTYFQNEAQLEKSRLLSDRFSAERPKGSFSTLEIQRTEQGDSAMYLCASSLAVLVDRMNTEAFFGQGTRLTVV.

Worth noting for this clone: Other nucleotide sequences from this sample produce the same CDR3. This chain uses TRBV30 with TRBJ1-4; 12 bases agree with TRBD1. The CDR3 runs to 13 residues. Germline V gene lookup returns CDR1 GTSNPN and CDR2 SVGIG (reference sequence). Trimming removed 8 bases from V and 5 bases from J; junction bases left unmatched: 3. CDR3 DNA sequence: TGTGCCGGGACAGGGGGCTTAAATGAAAAACTGTTTTTT. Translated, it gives CAGTGGLNEKLFF.

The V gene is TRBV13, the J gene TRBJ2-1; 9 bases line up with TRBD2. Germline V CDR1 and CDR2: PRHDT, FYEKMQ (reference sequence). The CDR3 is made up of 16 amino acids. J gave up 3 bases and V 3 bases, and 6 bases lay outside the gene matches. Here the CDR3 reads CASSFQRGAHYNEQFF. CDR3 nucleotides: TGTGCCAGCAGCTTCCAGCGGGGGGCCCACTACAATGAGCAGTTCTTC.

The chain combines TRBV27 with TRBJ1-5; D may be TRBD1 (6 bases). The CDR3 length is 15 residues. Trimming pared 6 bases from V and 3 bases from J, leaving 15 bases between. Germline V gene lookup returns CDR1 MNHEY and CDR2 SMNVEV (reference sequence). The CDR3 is CASRPGGAVNQPQHF. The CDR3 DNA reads TGTGCCAGCAGACCTGGGGGCGCGGTCAATCAGCCCCAGCATTTT.

CDR3 sequence: CASSPNSPGGEAFF. DNA of the CDR3: TGTGCCAGCTCACCAAATTCGCCAGGGGGCGAAGCTTTCTTT. The chain combines TRBV18 with TRBJ1-1; 8 positions agree with TRBD1. Germline V gives CDR1 KGHSH, CDR2 LQKENI. The CDR3 is 14 residues long. Trimming took 2 bases from V and 8 from J; bases not matched to a gene: 7.

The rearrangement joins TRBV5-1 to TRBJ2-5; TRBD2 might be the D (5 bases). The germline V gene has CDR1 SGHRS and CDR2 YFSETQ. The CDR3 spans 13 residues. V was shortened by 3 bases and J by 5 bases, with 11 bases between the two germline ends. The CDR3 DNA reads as TGCGCCAGCAGCTCGGGCGCGGGTGAGACCCAGTACTTC. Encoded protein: CASSSGAGETQYF.

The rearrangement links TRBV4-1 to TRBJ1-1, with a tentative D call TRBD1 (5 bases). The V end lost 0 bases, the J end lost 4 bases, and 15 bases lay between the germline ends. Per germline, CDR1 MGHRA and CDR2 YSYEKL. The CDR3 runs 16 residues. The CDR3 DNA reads TGCGCCAGCAGCCAAGATCCGGGGGTGGTGCGCACTGAAGCTTTCTTT. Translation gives CASSQDPGVVRTEAFF.

CDR3 in amino acids: CASRTGYGYTF. The CDR3 region has the DNA TGTGCCAGCAGAACAGGGTACGGCTACACCTTC. The V gene is TRBV27, the J gene TRBJ1-2; perhaps TRBD1 as D (6 bases). Germline V gene sequence: CDR1 MNHEY, CDR2 SMNVEV (reference sequence). This CDR3 region has 11 residues. The V and J ends lost 6 bases and 8 bases respectively, with 10 bases between them.

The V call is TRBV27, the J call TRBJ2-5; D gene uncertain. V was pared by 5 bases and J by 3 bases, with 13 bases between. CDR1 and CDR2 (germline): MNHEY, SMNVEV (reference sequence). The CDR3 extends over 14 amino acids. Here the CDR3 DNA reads TGTGCCAGCAGTCCACGAGAAATTGAAGAGACCCAGTACTTC. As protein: CASSPREIEETQYF.

CDR3 nucleotide sequence: TGTGCCAGCAGTATACACTACGAGCAGTACTTC. Its translation: CASSIHYEQYF. V is TRBV27 and J is TRBJ2-7; D ambiguous. Germline V gene sequence: CDR1 MNHEY, CDR2 SMNVEV (reference sequence). Trimming removed 5 bases at V and 3 bases at J, with 5 bases between. This CDR3 spans 11 amino acids.

The CDR3 here is CASRSMPGQGNSPLHF. The DNA of the CDR3 is TGCGCCAGCAGGTCTATGCCGGGACAGGGTAATTCACCCCTCCACTTT. The V gene is TRBV5-1, the J gene TRBJ1-6; 9 nucleotides agree with TRBD1. The CDR3 contains 16 residues. The germline gives CDR1 SGHRS, CDR2 YFSETQ. Trimming at V came to 5 bases and at J to 6 bases, leaving 9 bases not matched to a gene.

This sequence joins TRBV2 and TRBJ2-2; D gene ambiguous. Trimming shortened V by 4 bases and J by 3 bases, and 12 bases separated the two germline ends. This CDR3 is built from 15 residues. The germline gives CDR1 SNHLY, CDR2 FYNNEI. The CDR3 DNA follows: TGTGCCAGCAGTGCTCGACACTCGGACACCGGGGAGCTGTTTTTT. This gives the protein CASSARHSDTGELFF. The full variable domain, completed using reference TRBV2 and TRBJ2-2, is EPEVTQTPSHQVTQMGQEVILRCVPISNHLYFYWYRQILGQKVEFLVSFYNNEISEKSEIFDDQFSVERPDGSNFTLKIRSTKLEDSAMYFCASSARHSDTGELFFGEGSRLTVL.

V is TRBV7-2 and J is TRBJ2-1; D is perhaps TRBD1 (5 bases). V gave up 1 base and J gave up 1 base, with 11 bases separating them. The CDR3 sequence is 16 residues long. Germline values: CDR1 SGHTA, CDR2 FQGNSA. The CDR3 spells CASSLDGAWSYNEQFF. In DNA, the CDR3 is TGTGCCAGCAGCTTAGATGGGGCTTGGTCCTACAATGAGCAGTTCTTC.

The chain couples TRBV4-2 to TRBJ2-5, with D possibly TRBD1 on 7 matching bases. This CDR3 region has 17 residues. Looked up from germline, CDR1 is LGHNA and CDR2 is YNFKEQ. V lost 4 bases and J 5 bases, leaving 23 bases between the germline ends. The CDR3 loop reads CASSLGTGAGGWETQYF. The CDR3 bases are TGTGCCAGCAGCCTCGGCACGGGGGCAGGGGGTTGGGAGACCCAGTACTTC.